This T cell receptor (beta chain) was identified during a study of human T cells and chemical hapten exposure. Overall study: Variability of per-sample TCR yields stemmed mainly from small differences in pooled library volume. Study-level findings and limits: Sensitization with DPC brought no change to TCRs above 1 in 1000 in frequency.

This clonotype was counted ten times or more. The antigen remains undetermined. Total RNA was isolated from whole blood that had not been fractionated. In the library, unique molecular identifiers were attached to individual cDNA molecules. Each CDR3 protein gets one entry after TCRdb re-called the 5' RACE reads with MiXCR. The sample shows about 140,000 distinct CDR3 sequences, about 4% of them seen only once. The receptor was derived from a female donor in good health.

The CDR3 reads CASSYDDRIGEQYF. The DNA for the CDR3 is TGTGCCAGCAGTTACGATGACAGAATAGGCGAGCAGTACTTC. The rearrangement uses TRBV6-6 and TRBJ2-7, with D possibly being TRBD1 (5 bases). The V gene lost 2 bases and the J gene lost 6 bases, with 14 bases spanning the gap. CDR1 and CDR2 from the germline V gene are MNHNY and SVGAGI (reference sequence). The CDR3 runs to 14 residues.